One and the same sample provided the 26 T cell receptor beta chains below, sequenced in a study of CD8 T cells in ankylosing spondylitis. TCRdb reprocessed the 5' RACE reads via MiXCR and lists one record per CDR3 protein. The sample gives 250,000 to 300,000 distinct CDR3 sequences, 20% of which show up once; roughly 7.3% is in the top ten. The sequencing input was blood, either unsorted or a sorted T cell fraction (not recorded which). Receptor source: a male donor with ankylosing spondylitis or in good health (not recorded which).

J is TRBJ2-2 and V is TRBV12-3 or TRBV12-4, with TRBD2 identical over 8 bases. The J segment lost 6 bases and the V segment lost 4 bases, leaving 4 bases of the junction unmatched. The CDR3 extends over 14 amino acids. The CDR3 nucleotides read TGTGCCAGCAGTTCCGGGGGGGAGTCCGGGGAGCTGTTTTTT. This sequence encodes CASSSGGESGELFF.

This clonotype was picked up many times. Here the CDR3 reads CAISEKGSGRDQETQYF. CDR3 DNA: TGTGCCATCAGTGAGAAGGGTAGCGGGAGAGACCAAGAGACCCAGTACTTC. The chain uses TRBV10-3 and TRBJ2-5; 9 nucleotides match TRBD2. Trimming at V came to 2 bases and at J to 0 bases, leaving 7 bases not matched to a gene. CDR1 and CDR2 (germline): ENHRY, SYGVKD. The CDR3 is 17 amino acids.

This clonotype came up a few times. The rearrangement links TRBV20-1 to TRBJ1-1; D possibly corresponds to TRBD1 (5 bases). V lost 3 bases, J lost 0 bases, and 14 bases lay in between. This CDR3 contains 15 residues. Germline V gene sequence: CDR1 DFQATT, CDR2 SNEGSKA (reference sequence). CDR3 amino acids: CSASHPQVMNTEAFF. The CDR3 DNA sequence: TGCAGTGCTAGTCATCCACAGGTAATGAACACTGAAGCTTTCTTT.

The sample holds many counts of this clonotype. The chain employs TRBV7-8 and TRBJ2-3, with D possibly being TRBD1 or TRBD2 (5 bases each). Germline-derived CDR1 and CDR2 are SGHVS and FQNEAQ. V was trimmed by 5 bases and J by 2 bases, leaving 14 bases between them. The CDR3 sequence is 15 residues long. CDR3 DNA sequence: TGTGCCAGCAGCCGACTATTGGGGGACACAGATACGCAGTATTTT. Translating gives CASSRLLGDTDTQYF.

This clonotype has more than one count but fewer than ten. The chain couples TRBV7-3 to TRBJ2-2; D unclear. The CDR3 contains 13 residues. Trimming stripped 9 bases from V and 7 bases from J, with 15 bases between. The germline V gene has CDR1 SGHTA and CDR2 FQGTGA. The CDR3 DNA reads TGTGCCAGTACGGACCAGGCAAACGGGGAGCTGTTTTTT. Its translation: CASTDQANGELFF.

This clonotype was counted once. This sequence may be a read error, since a much larger clone differs from it by one base. V usage is TRBV5-1 and J usage is TRBJ2-3, with 8 positions matching TRBD2. Germline lookup yields CDR1 SGHRS and CDR2 YFSETQ. The CDR3 loop spans 15 amino acids. The CDR3 reads CTSSRLATSTDTQYF. The CDR3 DNA sequence: TGCACCAGCAGCCGACTAGCGACCAGCACAGATACGCAGTATTTT.

This chain connects TRBV20-1 to TRBJ2-2; 11 nucleotides agree with TRBD2. Germline V lookup: CDR1 DFQATT, CDR2 SNEGSKA (reference sequence). The CDR3 length is 15 residues. J gave up 6 bases and V 1 base, and 4 bases lay outside the gene matches. The CDR3 DNA is TGCAGTGCTAGAGGCGCGGGACTAGCGGCCGGGGAGCTGTTTTTT. It translates to CSARGAGLAAGELFF.

At least ten counts were recorded for this clonotype. The chain combines TRBV28 with TRBJ2-1; possible D gene TRBD1, 6 bases. Germline V gene lookup returns CDR1 MDHEN and CDR2 SYDVKM. The CDR3 is 15 amino acids. V shed 1 base and J shed 9 bases, with 16 bases lying between them. CDR3 amino acids: CASSLSSGALAEQFF. For the CDR3, the DNA is TGTGCCAGCAGTTTATCTTCAGGGGCTTTGGCTGAGCAGTTCTTC.

The rearrangement joins TRBV15 to TRBJ2-3; D call uncertain. CDR3 size: 12 residues. In germline, CDR1 is LNHNV, CDR2 YYDKDF (reference sequence). V was clipped by 3 bases and J by 2 bases, with 3 bases between them. Here the CDR3 DNA reads TGTGCCACCAGCAGCCTCACAGATACGCAGTATTTT. This gives the protein CATSSLTDTQYF.

This clonotype was counted ten times or more. The gene calls are TRBV20-1 and TRBJ2-7; 11 bases agree with TRBD2. The CDR3 contains 16 residues. From germline, CDR1 is DFQATT and CDR2 SNEGSKA (reference sequence). The ends lost 2 bases at V and 2 bases at J; junction bases unmatched: 8. CDR3 coding DNA: TGCAGTGCTAGACGAGCACCGGGACTAGCGGCCTACGAGCAGTACGTC. Residues: CSARRAPGLAAYEQYV.

This clonotype was picked up a small number of times. The chain joins TRBV20-1 to TRBJ2-1, with TRBD2 matching 8 bases. CDR1 and CDR2 from the germline V gene are DFQATT and SNEGSKA (reference sequence). The CDR3 covers 14 residues. J lost 4 bases, V lost 5 bases, and 7 bases had no gene match. The CDR3 region is CSAFRTSSYNEQFF. The CDR3 DNA is TGCAGTGCTTTTAGGACTAGCTCATACAATGAGCAGTTCTTC.

The chain couples TRBV5-1 to TRBJ2-5, with TRBD1 as a possible D gene (6 bases). CDR1 is SGHRS, CDR2 YFSETQ, per germline. V was clipped by 5 bases and J by 5 bases, with 16 bases between them. CDR3 length: 14 residues. CDR3 in DNA: TGCGCCAGCAGATCGACGCAGGGGCTGGAGACCCAGTACTTC. The encoded protein is CASRSTQGLETQYF.

The chain has TRBV20-1 and TRBJ2-3; 15 positions match TRBD2. The germline CDR1 and CDR2 sequences are DFQATT and SNEGSKA (reference sequence). V shed 5 bases and J 6 bases; nucleotides not matched to a gene: 3. CDR3 length: 14 amino acids. In nucleotides, the CDR3 is TGCAGTGCTTGGACTAGCGGGAGGGTTGATACGCAGTATTTT. Translation: CSAWTSGRVDTQYF.

The genes are TRBV5-1 and TRBJ2-2; D remains unclear. Germline CDR1 and CDR2: SGHRS and YFSETQ. The CDR3 has 14 amino acids. Trimming stripped 1 base from V and 6 bases from J, with 10 bases between. The CDR3 sequence is CASSLLPEAGELFF. In nucleotides, the CDR3 is TGCGCCAGCAGCTTGCTACCTGAGGCCGGGGAGCTGTTTTTT.

The rearrangement uses TRBV10-3 and TRBJ2-5, with D tentatively TRBD1 or TRBD2 (6 bases each). This CDR3 has 15 residues. Trimming left V 4 bases short and J 4 bases short, with 16 bases between. The germline V gene has CDR1 ENHRY and CDR2 SYGVKD. The CDR3 sequence: CAISGPRLGGETQYF. As DNA, the CDR3 is TGTGCCATCAGTGGGCCCCGACTAGGGGGAGAGACCCAGTACTTC.

The chain has TRBV6-2 or TRBV6-3 and TRBJ2-3; tentatively, D is TRBD2 (5 bases). The CDR3 sequence is 14 residues long. Deletions cut 5 bases from V and 7 bases from J, with 16 bases between. Germline CDR1 reads MNHEY; CDR2 reads SVGEGT. The CDR3 DNA follows: TGTGCCAGCAGTCCTACCTTCGGGATGCATACGCAGTATTTT. This gives the protein CASSPTFGMHTQYF.

This chain uses TRBV5-1 with TRBJ2-1, with 11 positions matching TRBD1. CDR3 length: 17 residues. After removal of 4 bases from V and 1 base from J, the junction contained 7 bases not matched to a gene. Looked up from germline, CDR1 is SGHRS and CDR2 is YFSETQ. CDR3 DNA sequence: TGCGCCAGCAGCAGCGGGACAGGGGGGATTTCCTACAATGAGCAGTTCTTC. It specifies CASSSGTGGISYNEQFF.

This clonotype was seen many times. CDR3 nucleotide sequence: TGCAGTGCTAGAGATCCGACTAGCGGGACTTACAATGAGCAGTTCTTC. The encoded protein is CSARDPTSGTYNEQFF. The genes are TRBV20-1 and TRBJ2-1; 11 positions agree with TRBD2. Germline lookup yields CDR1 DFQATT and CDR2 SNEGSKA (reference sequence). CDR3 length: 16 amino acids. V dropped 0 bases and J dropped 4; count of bases not matched to a gene: 5.

This clonotype was seen only a few times. The genes are TRBV5-6 and TRBJ2-1; D possibly corresponds to TRBD2 (5 bases). V dropped 5 bases and J dropped 4 bases, with 19 bases sitting between them. The CDR3 is 16 residues long. The germline V gene has CDR1 SGHDT and CDR2 YYEEEE. In DNA, the CDR3 is TGTGCCAGCAGGTTCATGGCCGGGGTACAGTACAATGAGCAGTTCTTC. Amino acid sequence: CASRFMAGVQYNEQFF. Filled out from reference TRBV5-6 and TRBJ2-1, the complete variable domain reads DAGVTQSPTHLIKTRGQQVTLRCSPKSGHDTVSWYQQALGQGPQFIFQYYEEEERQRGNFPDRFSGHQFPNYSSELNVNALLLGDSALYLCASRFMAGVQYNEQFFGPGTRLTVL.

The genes are TRBV9 and TRBJ2-2; 8 bases are shared with TRBD1. The V and J ends lost 3 bases and 7 bases, in that order; junction bases with no gene match: 8. The CDR3 runs 15 residues. Germline V lookup: CDR1 SGDLS, CDR2 YYNGEE. The CDR3 sequence is CASSATGVVNGELFF. CDR3 nucleotides: TGTGCCAGCAGCGCGACAGGGGTTGTCAACGGGGAGCTGTTTTTT.

The chain links TRBV20-1 to TRBJ1-5; tentatively, D is TRBD1 (6 bases). The germline V gene encodes CDR1 DFQATT and CDR2 SNEGSKA (reference sequence). The V and J ends lost 2 bases and 7 bases respectively, with 15 bases between them. The CDR3 is made up of 14 amino acids. The CDR3 spells CSARYGGAGQPQHF. CDR3 DNA sequence: TGCAGTGCTAGATATGGGGGGGCCGGGCAGCCCCAGCATTTT.

The chain employs TRBV3-1 and TRBJ1-2; D not resolved. This CDR3 has 14 residues. Trimming left V 0 bases short and J 2 bases short, with 7 bases between. The germline V gene has CDR1 LGHDT and CDR2 YNNKEL (reference sequence). As DNA, the CDR3 is TGTGCCAGCAGCCAAGAAACGGGGAACTATGGCTACACCTTC. It translates to CASSQETGNYGYTF.

The V and J genes are TRBV11-2 and TRBJ2-3, with 11 bases identical to TRBD2. CDR3 length: 16 amino acids. After removal of 4 bases from V and 2 bases from J, the junction contained 5 bases not matched to a gene. The V gene's germline CDR1 is SGHAT and CDR2 FQNNGV. The CDR3 bases are TGTGCCAGCAGCTCAGGGACTAGCGGATTCACAGATACGCAGTATTTT. Encoded protein: CASSSGTSGFTDTQYF.

V and J are TRBV7-9 and TRBJ2-3; D is perhaps TRBD2 (6 bases). The CDR3 consists of 12 residues. Germline V gives CDR1 SEHNR, CDR2 FQNEAQ (reference sequence). V was cut by 11 bases and J by 4 bases, with 13 bases left in between. CDR3: CAWEEAPDTQYF. CDR3 sequence (DNA): TGTGCCTGGGAGGAGGCTCCAGATACGCAGTATTTT.

This clonotype was found a few times. CDR3 sequence reads: CASSLPTGGHGYTF. The CDR3 nucleotides are TGTGCCAGCAGCCTACCAACAGGGGGTCATGGCTACACCTTC. V and J are TRBV5-5 and TRBJ1-2; TRBD1 matches 8 bases. Per germline, CDR1 SGHKS and CDR2 YYEKEE (reference sequence). This CDR3 is built from 14 residues. The trim removed 4 bases at V and 6 bases at J, leaving 8 bases unmatched.

The J gene is TRBJ1-5, the V gene TRBV10-3; 7 nucleotides agree with TRBD1. V lost 3 bases to trimming and J lost 2 bases; unmatched junction nucleotides: 7. CDR1 and CDR2 (germline): ENHRY, SYGVKD. The CDR3 covers 16 residues. The DNA for the CDR3 is TGTGCCATCAGTGATTCTGGAGGGGGCGGCAATCAGCCCCAGCATTTT. Its protein product is CAISDSGGGGNQPQHF.